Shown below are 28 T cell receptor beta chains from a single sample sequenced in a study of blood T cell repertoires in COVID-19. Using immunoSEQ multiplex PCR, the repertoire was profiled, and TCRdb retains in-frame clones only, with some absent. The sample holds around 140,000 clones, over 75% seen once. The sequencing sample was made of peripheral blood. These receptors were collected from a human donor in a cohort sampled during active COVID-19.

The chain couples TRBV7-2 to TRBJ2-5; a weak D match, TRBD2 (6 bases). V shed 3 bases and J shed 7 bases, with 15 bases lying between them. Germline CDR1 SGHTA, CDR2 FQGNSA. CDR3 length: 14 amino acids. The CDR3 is CASSFGGSGGTQYF. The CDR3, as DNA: TGTGCCAGCAGCTTTGGGGGGAGCGGTGGGACCCAGTACTTC.

CDR3 residues: CASSATSDKNIQYF. The DNA of the CDR3 is TGTGCCAGCAGCGCGACTAGCGATAAAAACATTCAGTACTTC. The chain carries TRBV9 and TRBJ2-4, with 8 bases lining up with TRBD2. V lost 3 bases and J lost 4; bases outside the gene matches: 3. The germline V gene has CDR1 SGDLS and CDR2 YYNGEE. The CDR3 sequence is 14 residues long.

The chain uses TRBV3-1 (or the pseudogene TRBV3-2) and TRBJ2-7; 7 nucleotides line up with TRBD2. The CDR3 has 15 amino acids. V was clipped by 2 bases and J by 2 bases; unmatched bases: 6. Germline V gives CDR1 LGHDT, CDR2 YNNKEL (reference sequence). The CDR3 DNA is TGTGCCAGCAGCCAAAGCGGGACTGGTGCCTACGAGCAGTACTTC. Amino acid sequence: CASSQSGTGAYEQYF.

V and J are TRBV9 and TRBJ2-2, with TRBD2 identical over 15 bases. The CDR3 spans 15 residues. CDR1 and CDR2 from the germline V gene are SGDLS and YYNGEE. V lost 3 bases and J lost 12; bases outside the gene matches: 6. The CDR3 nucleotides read TGTGCCAGCAGCGGACGGACTAGCGGGGGGGCTCAGCTGTTTTTT. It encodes CASSGRTSGGAQLFF.

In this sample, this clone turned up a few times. CDR3 in amino acids: CASSVEDRLSGNTIYF. DNA of the CDR3: TGTGCCAGCAGCGTAGAGGACAGACTCTCTGGAAACACCATATATTTT. J is TRBJ1-3 and V is TRBV9; D is possibly TRBD1 (6 bases). The V end lost 0 bases, the J end lost 0 bases, and 10 bases lay between the germline ends. The CDR3 runs to 16 residues. Germline-derived CDR1 and CDR2 are SGDLS and YYNGEE. Full variable domain (outside the CDR3, taken from reference TRBV9 and TRBJ1-3): DSGVTQTPKHLITATGQRVTLRCSPRSGDLSVYWYQQSLDQGLQFLIQYYNGEERAKGNILERFSAQQFPDLHSELNLSSLELGDSALYFCASSVEDRLSGNTIYFGEGSWLTVV.

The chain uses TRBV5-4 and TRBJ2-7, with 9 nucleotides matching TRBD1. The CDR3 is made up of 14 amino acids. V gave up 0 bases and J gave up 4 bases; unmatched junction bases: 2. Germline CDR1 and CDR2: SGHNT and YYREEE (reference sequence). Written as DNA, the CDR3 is TGTGCCAGCAGCTTGGACAGGGGGCAATACGAGCAGTACTTC. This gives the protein CASSLDRGQYEQYF.

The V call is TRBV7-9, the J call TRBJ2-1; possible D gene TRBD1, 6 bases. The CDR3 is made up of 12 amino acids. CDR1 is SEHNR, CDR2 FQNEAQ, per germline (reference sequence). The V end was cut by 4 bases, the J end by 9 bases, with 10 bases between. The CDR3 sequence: CASSSTGPEQFF. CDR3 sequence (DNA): TGTGCCAGCAGCTCGACAGGCCCTGAGCAGTTCTTC.

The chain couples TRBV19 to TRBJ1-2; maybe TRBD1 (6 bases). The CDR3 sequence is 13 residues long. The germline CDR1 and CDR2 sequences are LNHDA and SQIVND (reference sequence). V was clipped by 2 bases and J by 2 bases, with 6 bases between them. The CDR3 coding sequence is TGTGCCAGTAGTATAACAGGGAACTATGGCTACACCTTC. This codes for CASSITGNYGYTF.

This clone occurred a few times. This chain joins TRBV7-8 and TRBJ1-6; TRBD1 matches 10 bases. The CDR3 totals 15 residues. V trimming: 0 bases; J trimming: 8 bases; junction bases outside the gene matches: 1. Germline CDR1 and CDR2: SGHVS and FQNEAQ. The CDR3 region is CASSLAGTGDSPLHF. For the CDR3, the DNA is TGTGCCAGCAGCTTAGCCGGGACAGGGGATTCACCCCTCCACTTT.

CDR3: CASSLAYTGVNTEAFF. The CDR3 bases are TGTGCCAGCAGCTTGGCCTATACAGGGGTGAACACTGAAGCTTTCTTT. The chain links TRBV5-4 to TRBJ1-1; 7 bases map to TRBD1. The germline gives CDR1 SGHNT, CDR2 YYREEE (reference sequence). This CDR3 is built from 16 residues. The V and J ends lost 0 bases and 0 bases, in that order; junction bases with no gene match: 5.

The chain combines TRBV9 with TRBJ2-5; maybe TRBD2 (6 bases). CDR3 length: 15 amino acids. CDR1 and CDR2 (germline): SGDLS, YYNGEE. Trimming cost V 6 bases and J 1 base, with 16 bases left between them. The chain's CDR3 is CASTRAGVSQETQYF. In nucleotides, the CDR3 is TGTGCCAGCACCCGAGCGGGCGTCTCCCAAGAGACCCAGTACTTC.

For the CDR3, the DNA is TGTGCCAGCAGCTCAGCCAACAGGGGGCGGACAGATACGCAGTATTTT. Its translation is CASSSANRGRTDTQYF. The chain joins TRBV7-9 to TRBJ2-3; 9 bases agree with TRBD1. Looked up from germline, CDR1 is SEHNR and CDR2 is FQNEAQ (reference sequence). This CDR3 is built from 16 residues. Unmatched junction bases numbered 8, after V lost 4 bases and J lost 3 bases.

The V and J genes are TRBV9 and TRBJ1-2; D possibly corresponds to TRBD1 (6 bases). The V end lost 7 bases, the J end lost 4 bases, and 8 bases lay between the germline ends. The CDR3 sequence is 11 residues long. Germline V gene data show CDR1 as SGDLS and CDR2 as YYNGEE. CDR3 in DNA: TGTGCCAGCGGGGACATCTATGGCTACACCTTC. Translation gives CASGDIYGYTF.

In DNA, the CDR3 is TGTGCCAGCAGCTTGGGACTAGCGGGCCCCTACGAGCAGTACGTC. Translation gives CASSLGLAGPYEQYV. V usage is TRBV7-2 and J usage is TRBJ2-7; 12 bases match TRBD2. In germline, CDR1 is SGHTA, CDR2 FQGNSA. V trimming: 3 bases; J trimming: 2 bases; junction bases outside the gene matches: 2. The CDR3 extends over 15 amino acids.

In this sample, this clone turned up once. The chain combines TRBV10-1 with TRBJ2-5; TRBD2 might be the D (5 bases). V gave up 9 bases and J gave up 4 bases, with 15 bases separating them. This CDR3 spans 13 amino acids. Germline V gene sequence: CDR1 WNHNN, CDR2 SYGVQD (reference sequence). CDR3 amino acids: CARNRGRLETQYF. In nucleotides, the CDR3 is TGCGCCAGAAATCGGGGTCGGTTAGAGACCCAGTACTTC.

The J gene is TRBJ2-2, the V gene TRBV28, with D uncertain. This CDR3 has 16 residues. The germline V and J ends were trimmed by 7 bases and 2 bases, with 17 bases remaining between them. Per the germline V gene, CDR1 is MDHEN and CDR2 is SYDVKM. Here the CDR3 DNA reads TGTGCCAGCAACATTGGCGGCAGCGCCAACACCGGGGAGCTGTTTTTT. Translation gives CASNIGGSANTGELFF.

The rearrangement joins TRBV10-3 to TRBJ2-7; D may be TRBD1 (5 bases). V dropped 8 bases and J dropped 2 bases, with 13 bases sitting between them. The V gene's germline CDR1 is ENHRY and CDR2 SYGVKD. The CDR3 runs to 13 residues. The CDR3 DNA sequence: TGTGCCATCGCTCTAACAGGCCCCTACGAGCAGTACGTC. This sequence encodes CAIALTGPYEQYV.

The CDR3: CASSSGQGGTGGELFF. For the CDR3, the DNA is TGTGCCAGCAGCTCGGGACAGGGAGGAACGGGCGGGGAGCTGTTTTTT. The chain uses TRBV7-9 and TRBJ2-2; 9 nucleotides match TRBD1. V shed 4 bases, J shed 7 bases, and the junction held 10 bases outside the gene matches. Germline-derived CDR1 and CDR2 are SEHNR and FQNEAQ (reference sequence). The CDR3 is made up of 16 amino acids.

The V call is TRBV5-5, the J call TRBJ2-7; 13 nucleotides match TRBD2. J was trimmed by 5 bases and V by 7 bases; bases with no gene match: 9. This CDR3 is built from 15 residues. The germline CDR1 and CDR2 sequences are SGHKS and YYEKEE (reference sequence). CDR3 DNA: TGTGCCAGCGGGTATGGACTAGCGGGGGACCACGAGCAGTACGTC. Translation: CASGYGLAGDHEQYV.

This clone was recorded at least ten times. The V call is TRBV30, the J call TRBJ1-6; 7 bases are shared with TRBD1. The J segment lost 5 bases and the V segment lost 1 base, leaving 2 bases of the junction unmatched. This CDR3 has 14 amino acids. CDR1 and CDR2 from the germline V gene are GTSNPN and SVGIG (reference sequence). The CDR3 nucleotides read TGTGCCTGGAGTGGAGGACAGGATAATTCACCCCTCCACTTT. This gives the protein CAWSGGQDNSPLHF.

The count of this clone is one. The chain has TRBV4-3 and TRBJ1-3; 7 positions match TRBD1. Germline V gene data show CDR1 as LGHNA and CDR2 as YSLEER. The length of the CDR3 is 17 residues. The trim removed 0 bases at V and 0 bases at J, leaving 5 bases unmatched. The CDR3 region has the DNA TGCGCCAGCAGCCAAGATCCAGGGACAGACTCTGGAAACACCATATATTTT. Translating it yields CASSQDPGTDSGNTIYF.

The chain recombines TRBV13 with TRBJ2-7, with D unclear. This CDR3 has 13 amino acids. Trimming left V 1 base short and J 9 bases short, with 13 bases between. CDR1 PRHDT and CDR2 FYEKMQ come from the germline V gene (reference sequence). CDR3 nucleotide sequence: TGTGCCAGCAGCTTAGCCCCACGAGGTGGGCAGTACTTC. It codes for CASSLAPRGGQYF. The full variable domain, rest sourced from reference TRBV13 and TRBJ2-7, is AAGVIQSPRHLIKEKRETATLKCYPIPRHDTVYWYQQGPGQDPQFLISFYEKMQSDKGSIPDRFSAQQFSDYHSELNMSSLELGDSALYFCASSLAPRGGQYFGPGTRLTVT.

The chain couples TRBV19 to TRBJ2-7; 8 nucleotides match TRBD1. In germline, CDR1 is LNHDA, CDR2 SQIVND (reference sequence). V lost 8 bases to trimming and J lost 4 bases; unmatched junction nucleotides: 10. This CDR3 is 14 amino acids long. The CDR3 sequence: CASQIRQGAYEQYF. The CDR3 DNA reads TGTGCCAGTCAAATTAGGCAGGGGGCTTACGAGCAGTACTTC. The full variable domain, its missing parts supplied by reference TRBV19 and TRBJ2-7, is DGGITQSPKYLFRKEGQNVTLSCEQNLNHDAMYWYRQDPGQGLRLIYYSQIVNDFQKGDIAEGYSVSREKKESFPLTVTSAQKNPTAFYLCASQIRQGAYEQYFGPGTRLTVT.

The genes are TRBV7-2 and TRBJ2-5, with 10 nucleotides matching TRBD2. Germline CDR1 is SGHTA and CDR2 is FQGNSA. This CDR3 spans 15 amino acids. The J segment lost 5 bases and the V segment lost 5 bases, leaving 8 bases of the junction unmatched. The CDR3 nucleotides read TGTGCCAGCAGCCACACTAGCGGGGATGCGGAGACCCAGTACTTC. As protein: CASSHTSGDAETQYF.

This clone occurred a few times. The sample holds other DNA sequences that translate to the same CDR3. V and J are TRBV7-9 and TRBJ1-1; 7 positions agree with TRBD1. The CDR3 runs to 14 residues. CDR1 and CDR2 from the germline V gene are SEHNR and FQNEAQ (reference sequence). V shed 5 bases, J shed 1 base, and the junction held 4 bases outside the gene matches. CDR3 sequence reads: CASSPGQANTEAFF. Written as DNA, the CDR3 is TGTGCCAGCAGCCCTGGACAGGCGAACACTGAAGCTTTCTTT.

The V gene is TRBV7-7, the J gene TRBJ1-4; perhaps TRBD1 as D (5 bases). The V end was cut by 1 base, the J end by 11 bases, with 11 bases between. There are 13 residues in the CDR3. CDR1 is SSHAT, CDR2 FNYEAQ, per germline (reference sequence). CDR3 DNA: TGTGCCAGCAGCTTAGGATGGGGGGAGAAACTGTTTTTT. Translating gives CASSLGWGEKLFF. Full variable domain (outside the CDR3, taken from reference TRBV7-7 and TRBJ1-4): GAGVSQSPRYKVTKRGQDVTLRCDPISSHATLYWYQQALGQGPEFLTYFNYEAQPDKSGLPSDRFSAERPEGSISTLTIQRTEQRDSAMYRCASSLGWGEKLFFGSGTQLSVL.

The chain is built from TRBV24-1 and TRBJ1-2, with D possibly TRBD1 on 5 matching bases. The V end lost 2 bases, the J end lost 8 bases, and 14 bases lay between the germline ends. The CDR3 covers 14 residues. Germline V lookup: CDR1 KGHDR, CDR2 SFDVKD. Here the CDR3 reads CATSDSREIRGYTF. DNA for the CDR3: TGTGCCACCAGTGATTCCAGGGAAATTAGGGGCTACACCTTC.

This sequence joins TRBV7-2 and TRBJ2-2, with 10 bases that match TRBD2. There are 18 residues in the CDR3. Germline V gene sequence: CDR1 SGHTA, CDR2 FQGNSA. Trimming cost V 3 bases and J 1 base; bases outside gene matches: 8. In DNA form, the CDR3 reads TGTGCCAGCAGCTTGAGTCTAGCGGGAGCCCTGAACACCGGGGAGCTGTTTTTT. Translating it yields CASSLSLAGALNTGELFF.